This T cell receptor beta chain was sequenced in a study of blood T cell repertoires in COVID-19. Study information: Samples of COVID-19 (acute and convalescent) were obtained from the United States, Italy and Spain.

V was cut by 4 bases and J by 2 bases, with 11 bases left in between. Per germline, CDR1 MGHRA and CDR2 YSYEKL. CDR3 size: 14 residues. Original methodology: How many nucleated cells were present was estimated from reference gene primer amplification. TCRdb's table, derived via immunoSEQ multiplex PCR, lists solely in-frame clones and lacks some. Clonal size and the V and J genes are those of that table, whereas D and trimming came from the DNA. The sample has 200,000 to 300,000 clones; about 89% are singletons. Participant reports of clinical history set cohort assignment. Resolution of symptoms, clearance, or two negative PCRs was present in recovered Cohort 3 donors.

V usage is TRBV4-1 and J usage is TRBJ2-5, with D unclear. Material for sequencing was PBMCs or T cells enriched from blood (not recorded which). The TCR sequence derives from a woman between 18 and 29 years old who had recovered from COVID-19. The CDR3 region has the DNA TGCGCCAGCAGCCCTGTAGCAGAACAAGAGACCCAGTACTTC. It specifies CASSPVAEQETQYF.